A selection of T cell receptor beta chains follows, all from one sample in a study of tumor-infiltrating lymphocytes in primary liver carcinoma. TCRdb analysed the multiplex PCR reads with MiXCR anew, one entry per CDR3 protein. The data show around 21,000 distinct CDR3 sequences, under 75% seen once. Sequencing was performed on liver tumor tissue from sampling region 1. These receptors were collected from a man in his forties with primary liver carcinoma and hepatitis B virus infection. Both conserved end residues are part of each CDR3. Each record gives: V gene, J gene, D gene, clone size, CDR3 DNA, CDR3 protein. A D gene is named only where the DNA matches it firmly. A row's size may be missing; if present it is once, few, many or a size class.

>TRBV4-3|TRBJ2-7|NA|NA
TGCGCCAGCAGCCAAGGTCGGGAGACTCCATACGAGTACTACTTC
CASSQGRETPYEYYF
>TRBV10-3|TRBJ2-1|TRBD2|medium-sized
TGTGCCATCAGTGGGGGACTAGCGGATTATAAAAGTAGCTCCTACAATGAGCAGTTCTTC
CAISGGLADYKSSSYNEQFF
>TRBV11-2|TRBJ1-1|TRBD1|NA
TGTGCCAGCAGTCGAGGGGGCGCAAGTCCTTGGGGGAACACTGAAACTTTCTTT
CASSRGGASPWGNTETFF
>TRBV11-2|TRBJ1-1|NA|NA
TGTGCCAGCAGTCGAGGGGGTGCAGGTCTTTGGGGGAAAACTGAAGATTTCTTT
CASSRGGAGLWGKTEDFF
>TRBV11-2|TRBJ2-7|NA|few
TGTGCCGGTAGCTTTGACAGCACCTTCGAGCAGTACTTC
CAGSFDSTFEQYF
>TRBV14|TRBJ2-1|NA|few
TGTGTCAGCAGCCAAGGGCCATTCAATGAGCAATTCTTC
CVSSQGPFNEQFF
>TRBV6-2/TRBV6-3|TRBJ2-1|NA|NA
TGTGCCAGCAGTTTAGCGGTAGGGCAGTTCTTC
CASSLAVGQFF
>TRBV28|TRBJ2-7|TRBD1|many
TGTGCCAGCAGAATACAACCTGGACAGGGGGTGGAGCAGTACTTC
CASRIQPGQGVEQYF
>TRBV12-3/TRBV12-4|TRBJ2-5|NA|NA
TGTGCCGGCAGCACCTACCCCGGGAGCGAAGAGACGCAGTACTTC
CAGSTYPGSEETQYF
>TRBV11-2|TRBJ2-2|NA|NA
TGTGCCAGCAGCTTTAGGCAATCGAACATTGGGGAGCTGTTCTTT
CASSFRQSNIGELFF
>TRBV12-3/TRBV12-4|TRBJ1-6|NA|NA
TGTGCCACTAGCTTAAAGAATTCACCCCTCCACTTT
CATSLKNSPLHF
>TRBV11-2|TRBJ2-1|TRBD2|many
TGTGCCAGCAGACAGGGTAGCGGGAGGGTTGATGAGCAGTTCTTC
CASRQGSGRVDEQFF
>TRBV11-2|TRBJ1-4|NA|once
TGTGCCAGCAGCCCCAGGCCTCAAAGGACGTCCGCAACTAATGAAAAACTGTTTTTT
CASSPRPQRTSATNEKLFF
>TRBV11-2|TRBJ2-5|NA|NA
TGTGCCAGCAGCTTTGTTATGGAAGAGACACAGTACTTC
CASSFVMEETQYF
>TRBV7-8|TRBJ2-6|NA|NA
TGTACCAGCAGCATCCTCGTCGGGGTTGGGGCCAACATCCTGACTTTC
CTSSILVGVGANILTF
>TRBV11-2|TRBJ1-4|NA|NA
TGTGCCGGCAGTTTGGACGGGTTCGCTAATGAAAAACTGTTTTTT
CAGSLDGFANEKLFF
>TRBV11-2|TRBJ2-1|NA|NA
TGTGCCAGCGACTTATACCGGTTAGTTAGTGAGCAGTTCTTC
CASDLYRLVSEQFF
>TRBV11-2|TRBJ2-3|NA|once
TGTGCCAGCAGCTTACCTGGACGGAGGCCGGATACGCAGTATTTT
CASSLPGRRPDTQYF
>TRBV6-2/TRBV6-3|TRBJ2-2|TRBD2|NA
TGTGCCGGCAGTTATGGGCTAGCGGGAGCCGACGGGGAACTGTTTTTT
CAGSYGLAGADGELFF
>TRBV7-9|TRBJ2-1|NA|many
TGTGCCAGCAGCTTAGTAGGACAAGGGCAGTTCTTC
CASSLVGQGQFF
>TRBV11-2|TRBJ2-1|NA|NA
TGTGCCAGCAGCTCAGATGGGCGATTCACCGGGATCCTTTACAATGAGCAGTTCTTC
CASSSDGRFTGILYNEQFF
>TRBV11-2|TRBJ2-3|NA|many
TGTGCCAGCAGCTTAGTGGCAGGGGTAGGCACAGATACGCAGTATTTT
CASSLVAGVGTDTQYF
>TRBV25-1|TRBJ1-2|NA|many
TGTGCCAGCAGTGCCGGGACTGGCCTTTATGGCTACACCTTC
CASSAGTGLYGYTF
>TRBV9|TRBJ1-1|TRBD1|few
TGTGCCAGCAGCGAACAGGGGGCAGGGACTGAAGCTTTCTTT
CASSEQGAGTEAFF
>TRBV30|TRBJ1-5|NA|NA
TGTGCCTGGAGTAGACTGGGCGGTCAGCCCCAGCATTTT
CAWSRLGGQPQHF
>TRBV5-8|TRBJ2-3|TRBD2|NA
TGTGCCAACACCTTCAATAGCGGGAGTGTCTCAGATACGCAGTATTTT
CANTFNSGSVSDTQYF
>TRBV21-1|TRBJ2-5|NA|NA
TGTGCCAGCAGCCCCCAGGGACAGGGAGAGCCGACAGGATGGGAGATCCAGTACTTC
CASSPQGQGEPTGWEIQYF